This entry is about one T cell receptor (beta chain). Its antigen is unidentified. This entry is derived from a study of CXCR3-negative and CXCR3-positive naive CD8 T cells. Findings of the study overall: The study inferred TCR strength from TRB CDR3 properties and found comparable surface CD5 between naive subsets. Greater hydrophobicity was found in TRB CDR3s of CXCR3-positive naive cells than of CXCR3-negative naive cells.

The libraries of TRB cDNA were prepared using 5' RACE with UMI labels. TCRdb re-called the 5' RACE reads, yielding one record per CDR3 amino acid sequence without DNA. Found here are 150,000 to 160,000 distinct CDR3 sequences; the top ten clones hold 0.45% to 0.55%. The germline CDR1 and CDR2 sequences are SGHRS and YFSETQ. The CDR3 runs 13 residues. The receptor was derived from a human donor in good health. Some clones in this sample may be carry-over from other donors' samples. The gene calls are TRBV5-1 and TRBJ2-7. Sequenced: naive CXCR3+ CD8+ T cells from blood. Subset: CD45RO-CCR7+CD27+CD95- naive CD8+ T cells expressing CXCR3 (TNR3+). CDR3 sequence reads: CASSADPTYEQYF.